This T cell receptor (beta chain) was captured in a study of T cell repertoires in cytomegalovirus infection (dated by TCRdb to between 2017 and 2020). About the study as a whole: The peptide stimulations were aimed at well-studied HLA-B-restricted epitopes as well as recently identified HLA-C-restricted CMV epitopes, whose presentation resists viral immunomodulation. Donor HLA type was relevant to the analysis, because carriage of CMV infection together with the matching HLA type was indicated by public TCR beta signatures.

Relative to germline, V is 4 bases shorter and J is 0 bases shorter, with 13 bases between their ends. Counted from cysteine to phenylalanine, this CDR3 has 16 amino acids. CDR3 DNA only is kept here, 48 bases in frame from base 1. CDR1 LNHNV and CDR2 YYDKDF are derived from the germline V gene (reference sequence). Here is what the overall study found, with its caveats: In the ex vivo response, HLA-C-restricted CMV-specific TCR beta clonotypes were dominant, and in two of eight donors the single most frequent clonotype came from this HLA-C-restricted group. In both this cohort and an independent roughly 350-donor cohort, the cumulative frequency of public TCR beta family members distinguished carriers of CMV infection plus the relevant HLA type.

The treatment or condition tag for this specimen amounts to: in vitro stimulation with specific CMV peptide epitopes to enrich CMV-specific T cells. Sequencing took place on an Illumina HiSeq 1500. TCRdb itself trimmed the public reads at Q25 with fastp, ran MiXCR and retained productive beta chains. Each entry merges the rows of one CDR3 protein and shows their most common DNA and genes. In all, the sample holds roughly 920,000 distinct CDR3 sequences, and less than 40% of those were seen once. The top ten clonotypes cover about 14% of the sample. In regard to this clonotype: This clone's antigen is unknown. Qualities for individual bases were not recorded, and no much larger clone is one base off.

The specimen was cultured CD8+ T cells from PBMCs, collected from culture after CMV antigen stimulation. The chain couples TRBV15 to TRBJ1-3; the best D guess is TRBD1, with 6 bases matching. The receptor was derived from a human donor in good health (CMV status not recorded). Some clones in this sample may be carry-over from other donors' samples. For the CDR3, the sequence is CATSIGGASSGNTIYF. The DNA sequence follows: TGTGCCACCAGCATCGGGGGGGCTTCCTCTGGAAACACCATATATTTT.